The rows below give T cell receptor beta chains drawn from one sample of a study of T cell responses to AZD1222 COVID-19 vaccine. TCRdb's copy holds only in-frame clones and misses some; the assay was immunoSEQ multiplex PCR. This table has about 140,000 clones, less than 95% appearing once. Sequenced material: peripheral blood, taken on day 0 of AZD1222 vaccination. Every receptor here comes from an adult in good health. CDR3s include the opening cysteine and the closing phenylalanine or tryptophan.

TRBV9	TRBJ2-3	CASSVEQGIADTQYF
TRBV7-9	TRBJ1-4	CASSPRGSTNEKLFF
TRBV4-2	TRBJ1-6	CASSQDGSQGAPLHF
TRBV5-1	TRBJ2-1	CASSLAGGLESDEQFF
TRBV5-1	TRBJ2-5	CASRRTGGETQYF
TRBV11-2	TRBJ1-1	CASSLLGEAFF
TRBV27	TRBJ2-3	CASRPGAWTEMGTDTQYF
TRBV7-9	TRBJ1-1	CASSLTGMNTEAFF
TRBV18	TRBJ1-3	CASSPGRSGNTIYF
TRBV5-1	TRBJ1-6	CASSADTRYNSPLHF
TRBV3-1/TRBV3-2	TRBJ2-7	CASSQDPTGEQYF
TRBV5-1	TRBJ2-1	CASSRPTGYNEQFF
TRBV23-1	TRBJ2-3	CASSQFQRGGLDTQYF
TRBV2	TRBJ2-2	CASSEAVLAPGELFF
TRBV5-4	TRBJ2-5	CASSLEETQYF
TRBV30	TRBJ1-5	CAGDRLGHPDSNQPQHF
TRBV3-1/TRBV3-2	TRBJ1-1	CASSQGPNALNTEAFF
TRBV5-1	TRBJ1-4	CASSLGGGATEKLFF
TRBV28	TRBJ1-4	CASSLSNDNEKLFF
TRBV15	TRBJ1-4	CATSRSPGTENEKLFF
TRBV5-1	TRBJ2-5	CASSLGGAGVQETQYF
TRBV30	TRBJ2-1	CACGLANEQFF
TRBV18	TRBJ1-2	CASSPQGYYGYTF
TRBV7-7	TRBJ2-5	CASSLELGETQYF
TRBV6-6	TRBJ2-7	CASSYLDRGEQYF
TRBV10-3	TRBJ1-1	CAISESGNLEAFF
TRBV15	TRBJ2-7	CATGGGGPYEQYF
TRBV7-3	TRBJ2-2	CASSSVRDTGELFF
TRBV7-2	TRBJ1-2	CASNTPRDRGPANYGYTF
TRBV19	TRBJ1-5	CASSIYGQGRQGGQPQHF
TRBV27	TRBJ1-4	CASSLRGANEKLFF
TRBV20-1	TRBJ1-4	CSASGTVNEKLFF
TRBV5-4	TRBJ2-1	CASSFGGALTYNEQFF
TRBV30	TRBJ1-4	CAWSRTGLNEKLFF
TRBV7-2	TRBJ2-1	CASSSGLSDLDEQFF
TRBV5-1	TRBJ1-5	CASSLGQGKAAQHF
TRBV10-3	TRBJ1-1	CAISDLVEVGGEAFF
TRBV6-5	TRBJ1-5	CASSLDRVSNQPQHF
TRBV30	TRBJ2-1	CAWRGTSADWEHNEQFF
TRBV27	TRBJ2-7	CASSPGTVTYEQYF
TRBV14	TRBJ1-5	CASSQDSNQPQHF
TRBV6-4	TRBJ2-7	CASSDSFQGAFYYEQYF
TRBV7-9	TRBJ2-1	CASSPGSSGGNYNEQFF
TRBV14	TRBJ1-3	CASSQEFGWSGNTIYF
TRBV6-4	TRBJ2-1	CASSLTGEGFNEQFF
TRBV6-5	TRBJ1-2	CASSKDRGDWNGYTF
TRBV3-1/TRBV3-2	TRBJ1-2	CASSQAGTAYGYTF
TRBV2	TRBJ2-1	CASSPPPGNEQFF
TRBV28	TRBJ2-1	CASRGSGNPRGNEQFF
TRBV7-8	TRBJ2-5	CASSLGTEETQYF
TRBV28	TRBJ1-5	CAIRREGQPQHF
TRBV9	TRBJ2-1	CASSVVGGGANNEQFF
TRBV7-2	TRBJ1-3	CASIPWGAHGNTIYF
TRBV28	TRBJ2-1	CASRLRTGSYNEQFF
TRBV19	TRBJ1-3	CASSIVWGPSRDRWRWDTIYF